Listed below are T cell receptor beta chains from one sample, sequenced in a study of PD-1 blockade in classical Hodgkin lymphoma. Clones were sequenced by immunoSEQ multiplex PCR, and TCRdb holds only the in-frame ones, with some missing. The table includes about 47,000 clones, about 90% detected once. The material was peripheral blood mononuclear cells (PBMCs), obtained before the fourth cycle of nivolumab. The origin of the receptors is a human donor with classical Hodgkin lymphoma. Each CDR3 is given with its conserved first and last residue. D genes are given only for firm matches. Part of the rows lack a size; the others show once, few, many or a class for expanded clones.

J gene: TRBJ2-2
clone size: .
V gene: TRBV6-5
D gene: .
CDR3 DNA: TGTGCCAGCAGCTTAGGGGCGGCTAACACCGGGGAGCTGTTTTTT
CDR3 protein: CASSLGAANTGELFF

J gene: TRBJ2-2
clone size: .
V gene: TRBV7-6
D gene: .
CDR3 DNA: TGTGCCAGCAAGGGAAGGGCCGACGGGGAGCTGTTTTTT
CDR3 protein: CASKGRADGELFF

J gene: TRBJ1-2
clone size: once
V gene: TRBV28
D gene: TRBD1
CDR3 DNA: TGTGCCGTCCGGGACAGGGATACCTTAGGCTACACCTTC
CDR3 protein: CAVRDRDTLGYTF

J gene: TRBJ2-3
clone size: .
V gene: TRBV11-2
D gene: .
CDR3 DNA: TGTGCCAGCAGCTTACAGGGTCTGGATACGCAGTATTTT
CDR3 protein: CASSLQGLDTQYF

J gene: TRBJ2-1
clone size: .
V gene: TRBV6-1
D gene: .
CDR3 DNA: TGTGCCAGCAAAGAGGCTTCCTACAATGAGCAGTTCTTC
CDR3 protein: CASKEASYNEQFF

J gene: TRBJ1-5
clone size: .
V gene: TRBV21-1
D gene: .
CDR3 DNA: TGTGCCAGCAGCAAACTAAGACCGACTGAGAGGGAGCGGCAGCCCCAGCATTTT
CDR3 protein: CASSKLRPTERERQPQHF

J gene: TRBJ1-1
clone size: few
V gene: TRBV10-3
D gene: TRBD1
CDR3 DNA: TGTGCCATCAGTCTCGGACAGGGCAACACTGAAGCTTTCTTT
CDR3 protein: CAISLGQGNTEAFF

J gene: TRBJ2-7
clone size: .
V gene: TRBV28
D gene: TRBD1
CDR3 DNA: TGTGCCAGCAGTCTACAGGGGGCCTGGTACGAGCAGTACTTC
CDR3 protein: CASSLQGAWYEQYF

J gene: TRBJ2-2
clone size: .
V gene: TRBV11-1
D gene: .
CDR3 DNA: TGTGCCAGCAAGGACTCCTACGGGGAGCTGTTTTTT
CDR3 protein: CASKDSYGELFF

J gene: TRBJ2-3
clone size: .
V gene: TRBV9
D gene: .
CDR3 DNA: TGTGCCAGCAGCCGAAACACAGATACGCAGTATTTT
CDR3 protein: CASSRNTDTQYF

J gene: TRBJ1-4
clone size: .
V gene: TRBV30
D gene: .
CDR3 DNA: TGTGCCTGGAGCGGAGAGACCGAACTTAATGAAAAACTGTTTTTT
CDR3 protein: CAWSGETELNEKLFF

J gene: TRBJ2-7
clone size: .
V gene: TRBV4-1
D gene: .
CDR3 DNA: TGCGCCAGCAGCCAAGCGAGACACGAGCCTATAGACGAGCAGTACTTC
CDR3 protein: CASSQARHEPIDEQYF

J gene: TRBJ1-3
clone size: .
V gene: TRBV14
D gene: .
CDR3 DNA: TGTGCCAGCAGCCAAGGCCCTAGTTACACCATATATTTT
CDR3 protein: CASSQGPSYTIYF

J gene: TRBJ2-1
clone size: .
V gene: TRBV9
D gene: TRBD2
CDR3 DNA: TGTGCCAGCAGCGTAGGTCGGCCCCTGGCGGGAGAACACAATGAGCAGTTCTTC
CDR3 protein: CASSVGRPLAGEHNEQFF

J gene: TRBJ1-1
clone size: .
V gene: TRBV2
D gene: .
CDR3 DNA: TGTGCCAGCAGTGAAAACAGCCCCGCACTCATGAACACTGAAGCTTTCTTT
CDR3 protein: CASSENSPALMNTEAFF

J gene: TRBJ1-2
clone size: .
V gene: TRBV7-9
D gene: .
CDR3 DNA: TGTGCCAGCAGCTTAGAGGGAAGCTACACCTTC
CDR3 protein: CASSLEGSYTF

J gene: TRBJ2-3
clone size: .
V gene: TRBV7-3
D gene: .
CDR3 DNA: TGTGCCAGCAGCTTATCGCTAGCTGGCACAGATACGCAGTATTTT
CDR3 protein: CASSLSLAGTDTQYF

J gene: TRBJ1-4
clone size: .
V gene: TRBV6-5
D gene: .
CDR3 DNA: TGTGCCAGCAGTATCCAGGGGCCAAATGAAAAACTGTTTTTT
CDR3 protein: CASSIQGPNEKLFF

J gene: TRBJ1-2
clone size: .
V gene: TRBV5-4
D gene: TRBD1
CDR3 DNA: TGTGCCAGCAGCACTCCGGGACAGGGGTATGGCTACACCTTC
CDR3 protein: CASSTPGQGYGYTF

J gene: TRBJ1-1
clone size: .
V gene: TRBV29-1
D gene: .
CDR3 DNA: TGCAGCGTTGAAATTCAGAGGAACACTGAAGCTTTCTTT
CDR3 protein: CSVEIQRNTEAFF

J gene: TRBJ2-5
clone size: few
V gene: TRBV7-7
D gene: TRBD1
CDR3 DNA: TGTGCTAGCAGCTACCTCTTAGGGGGCCGCGAGACCCAGTACTTC
CDR3 protein: CASSYLLGGRETQYF

J gene: TRBJ2-5
clone size: .
V gene: TRBV19
D gene: .
CDR3 DNA: TGTGCCAGTAGCGGGTATCAGGTAGGGCCCCGAGAGACCCAGTACTTC
CDR3 protein: CASSGYQVGPRETQYF

J gene: TRBJ1-1
clone size: .
V gene: TRBV5-4
D gene: .
CDR3 DNA: TGTGCCAGCAGCCTGTACTCCCACCAGGGGAACACTGAAGCTTTCTTT
CDR3 protein: CASSLYSHQGNTEAFF

J gene: TRBJ1-5
clone size: .
V gene: TRBV27
D gene: .
CDR3 DNA: TGTGCCAGCAGCCAGACAGGCTTATATCAGCCCCAGCATTTT
CDR3 protein: CASSQTGLYQPQHF

J gene: TRBJ2-7
clone size: .
V gene: TRBV30
D gene: .
CDR3 DNA: TGTGCCTGGAGCCATCTAGGACGAAAATACGAGCAGTACTTC
CDR3 protein: CAWSHLGRKYEQYF

J gene: TRBJ2-1
clone size: once
V gene: TRBV10-1
D gene: TRBD2
CDR3 DNA: TGCGCCAGCAGTGAGAGGAGTAGCGGGAGGGCCCCGGATGAGCAGTTCTTC
CDR3 protein: CASSERSSGRAPDEQFF

J gene: TRBJ2-5
clone size: .
V gene: TRBV9
D gene: TRBD2
CDR3 DNA: TGTGCCAGCAGCGAGGGCGGGAGACTAAAAGAGACCCAGTACTTC
CDR3 protein: CASSEGGRLKETQYF

J gene: TRBJ1-4
clone size: .
V gene: TRBV11-2
D gene: .
CDR3 DNA: TGTGCCAGCAGCGCTCAGGGTGGGAAACTGTTTTTT
CDR3 protein: CASSAQGGKLFF

J gene: TRBJ2-5
clone size: once
V gene: TRBV7-9
D gene: .
CDR3 DNA: TGTGCCAGCAGCCCCGATCCCGGGGCCCAAGAGACCCAGTACTTC
CDR3 protein: CASSPDPGAQETQYF

J gene: TRBJ2-5
clone size: once
V gene: TRBV4-1
D gene: .
CDR3 DNA: TGCGCCAGCAGCTCCTTCAGAGAAGAGACCCAGTACTTC
CDR3 protein: CASSSFREETQYF

J gene: TRBJ1-4
clone size: .
V gene: TRBV28
D gene: .
CDR3 DNA: TGTGCCAGCAGTTCGACAGTTCCAACTAATGAAAAACTGTTTTTT
CDR3 protein: CASSSTVPTNEKLFF

J gene: TRBJ1-5
clone size: .
V gene: TRBV18
D gene: .
CDR3 DNA: TGTGCCAGCTCACCAGGAATGGGGACTAGCAATCAGCCCCAGCATTTT
CDR3 protein: CASSPGMGTSNQPQHF

J gene: TRBJ2-7
clone size: .
V gene: TRBV9
D gene: TRBD2
CDR3 DNA: TGTGCCAGCAGCGAGGCTAGCGGGAGGGCTTACGAGCAGTACTTC
CDR3 protein: CASSEASGRAYEQYF

J gene: TRBJ2-7
clone size: .
V gene: TRBV11-3
D gene: .
CDR3 DNA: TGTGCCAGCAGCCAAACCGGAGGGCTCTACGAGCAGTACTTC
CDR3 protein: CASSQTGGLYEQYF

J gene: TRBJ1-5
clone size: .
V gene: TRBV27
D gene: .
CDR3 DNA: TGTGCCAGCAGTTTAGTCTTTTTAGGTCAGCCCCAGCATTTT
CDR3 protein: CASSLVFLGQPQHF

J gene: TRBJ2-5
clone size: .
V gene: TRBV2
D gene: TRBD1
CDR3 DNA: TGTGCCAGCAGTCTGTACAGGGGGTACCAAGAGACCCAGTACTTC
CDR3 protein: CASSLYRGYQETQYF

J gene: TRBJ2-7
clone size: .
V gene: TRBV11-3
D gene: .
CDR3 DNA: TGTGCCAGCAGCACGGCCTACGAGCAGTACTTC
CDR3 protein: CASSTAYEQYF

J gene: TRBJ2-2
clone size: .
V gene: TRBV5-1
D gene: .
CDR3 DNA: TGCGCCAGCAGCTTGGGACAGGTATCGAACACCGGGGAGCTGTTTTTT
CDR3 protein: CASSLGQVSNTGELFF

J gene: TRBJ1-3
clone size: .
V gene: TRBV19
D gene: .
CDR3 DNA: TGTGCCAGTAGTATAAGGGGGGGGCCTGGAAACACCATATATTTT
CDR3 protein: CASSIRGGPGNTIYF

J gene: TRBJ1-1
clone size: .
V gene: TRBV19
D gene: .
CDR3 DNA: TGTGCCAGTAGTATAGGGGGCAGTGAAGCTTTCTTT
CDR3 protein: CASSIGGSEAFF